Listed below are T cell receptor beta chains from one sample, sequenced in a study of beta chain features in type 1 diabetes. Measured with immunoSEQ multiplex PCR; TCRdb has only the in-frame clones, and not every one. The repertoire holds under 300,000 clones, with around 21% as singletons. The specimen was naive CD4+ T cells from blood. The origin of the receptors is a middle-aged woman with type 1 diabetes. Each CDR3 is given with its conserved first and last residue. The D gene is left open where the match is weak. The size field is filled for only some rows; it gives once, few, many or a size class.

clone_size j_call d_call v_call cdr3_nt cdr3_aa
- TRBJ2-3 TRBD2 TRBV29-1 TGCAGCGTTGCTAGCGGGGGGGCCGGGGATACGCAGTATTTT CSVASGGAGDTQYF
- TRBJ2-1 TRBD1 TRBV14 TGTGCCAGCAGCCAAGATAACGGGTTGACAGGGAGAAGTGAGCAGTTCTTC CASSQDNGLTGRSEQFF
- TRBJ2-7 TRBD2 TRBV30 TGTGCCTGCCAAGGGTGGGAGGGATTCTACGAGCAGTACTTC CACQGWEGFYEQYF
few TRBJ2-3 - TRBV7-2 TGTGCCAGCAGCTTAGGGCTTCCTACAGATACGCAGTATTTT CASSLGLPTDTQYF
- TRBJ2-3 - TRBV19 TGTGCCAGTAGTAGGGGCTCCGGGCGACTAGGGGGAGGGGATACGCAGTATTTT CASSRGSGRLGGGDTQYF
- TRBJ1-1 TRBD1 TRBV7-3 TGTGCCAGCAGTTCGGACAGGGACACTGAAGCTTTCTTT CASSSDRDTEAFF
- TRBJ2-7 TRBD2 TRBV5-4 TGTGCCAGCAGCCCCCCGAGAGGCGGGACTAGCACGTACGAGCAGTACTTC CASSPPRGGTSTYEQYF
- TRBJ2-7 TRBD2 TRBV5-4 TGTGCCAGCAGCCCCGGGACTAGGGCTACCTACGAGCAGTACTTC CASSPGTRATYEQYF
- TRBJ2-1 TRBD1 TRBV2 TGTGCCAGCCCAGACAGGGGAGACCTTTACAATGAGCAGTTCTTC CASPDRGDLYNEQFF
- TRBJ2-5 - TRBV18 TGTGCCAGCTCACCGGAGGAGACCCAGTACTTC CASSPEETQYF
- TRBJ2-5 - TRBV28 TGTGCCAGCAGTTTGGACAGCCAAGAGACCCAGTACTTC CASSLDSQETQYF
- TRBJ2-5 TRBD2 TRBV29-1 TGCAGCGCCTCCCCCGGTAGCGGGAGAGAGACCCAGTACTTC CSASPGSGRETQYF
few TRBJ1-2 TRBD1 TRBV25-1 TGTGCCAGCAGTGAATACTGGACAGGGAACTATGGCTACACCTTC CASSEYWTGNYGYTF
- TRBJ1-6 - TRBV25-1 TGTGCCAGCAGCTGGGGGCCGAGACTTAGCTATAATTCACCCCTCCACTTT CASSWGPRLSYNSPLHF
few TRBJ2-1 - TRBV4-1 TGCGCCAGCAGCCAAGATAGAGGAGAGCAGTTCTTC CASSQDRGEQFF
- TRBJ2-5 - TRBV2 TGTGCCAGCAGTGACAGCTTGACCGGGGAGACCCAGTACTTC CASSDSLTGETQYF
- TRBJ1-2 TRBD1 TRBV4-1 TGCGCCAGCAGTCCACAGGGGGGGGAAGGCTACACCTTC CASSPQGGEGYTF
- TRBJ2-5 TRBD2 TRBV5-4 TGTGCCAGCAGCCTAATGGAGACTAGCGGGAGGAGGGAGACCCAGTACTTC CASSLMETSGRRETQYF
- TRBJ1-5 - TRBV29-1 TGCAGCGCCATAGGCCCCGGGGGGGGCGGGGAGCCCCAGCATTTT CSAIGPGGGGEPQHF
few TRBJ2-7 TRBD2 TRBV18 TGTGCCAGCTCACCATTAGCGGGAGGGCCTCGGGAGCAGTACTTC CASSPLAGGPREQYF
- TRBJ1-4 TRBD1 TRBV2 TGTGCCAGCAGTGGAACAGGGGGCCAGGAAAAACTGTTTTTT CASSGTGGQEKLFF
few TRBJ1-1 - TRBV5-1 TGCGCCAGCAGCTTGGGTGGCGGGGAAACTGAAGCTTTCTTT CASSLGGGETEAFF
- TRBJ2-5 TRBD2 TRBV15 TGTGCCACCAGCAAGATCCGGACTAGCGGGAGCGGACAAGAGACCCAGTACTTC CATSKIRTSGSGQETQYF
few TRBJ2-7 - TRBV13 TGTGCCAGCAGCTTATGGGACCAGGGGTACGAGCAGTACTTC CASSLWDQGYEQYF
- TRBJ2-3 TRBD1 TRBV7-9 TGTGCCAGCAGTCTTGGACAGGTGGAAGATACGCAGTATTTT CASSLGQVEDTQYF
- TRBJ1-2 - TRBV9 TGTGCCAGCAGCCCCCCACAGGGAAGCTATGGCTACACCTTC CASSPPQGSYGYTF
- TRBJ2-5 TRBD1 TRBV10-3 TGTGCCACCGGACTGACAGGGCACCAAGAGACCCAGTACTTC CATGLTGHQETQYF
few TRBJ2-7 - TRBV28 TGTGCCACCATGGGAGGACTTCCGACCTACGAGCAGTACTTC CATMGGLPTYEQYF
- TRBJ2-3 - TRBV28 TGTGCCAGCAGTTTAAAACAAGGAGGCACAGATACGCAGTATTTT CASSLKQGGTDTQYF
few TRBJ2-1 - TRBV9 TGTGCCAGCAGCCCCTCCGTCTACAATGAGCAGTTCTTC CASSPSVYNEQFF
few TRBJ1-5 - TRBV5-6 TGTGCCAGCAGCTTGATGGTGGGAGGGGGGAATCAGCCCCAGCATTTT CASSLMVGGGNQPQHF
- TRBJ2-7 TRBD2 TRBV18 TGTGCCAGCTCAAGTGGACGGGAGGGGGAGCAGTACTTC CASSSGREGEQYF
- TRBJ2-3 TRBD2 TRBV30 TGTGCCTGGAGTGTACACCTAGCGGGAGGAACAGATACGCAGTATTTT CAWSVHLAGGTDTQYF
- TRBJ1-1 - TRBV25-1 TGTGCCAGCGAGGGTCAGGGGAGCACTGAAGCTTTCTTT CASEGQGSTEAFF
few TRBJ1-4 - TRBV9 TGTGCCAGCAGCGGACAGGACTGGAGTGAAAAACTGTTTTTT CASSGQDWSEKLFF
few TRBJ2-1 TRBD2 TRBV7-3 TGTGCCAGCAGCTTAAGCGGGGGGGCCGGCAATGAGCAGTTCTTC CASSLSGGAGNEQFF
few TRBJ1-2 - TRBV20-1 TGCAGTGCTCCAGGGGTCTATGGCTACACCTTC CSAPGVYGYTF
few TRBJ1-1 - TRBV9 TGTGCCAGCAGCGTACAGGGGAACACTGAAGCTTTCTTT CASSVQGNTEAFF
- TRBJ2-5 - TRBV28 TGTGCCAGCAGGAGGACACTCCAAGAGACCCAGTACTTC CASRRTLQETQYF
- TRBJ2-5 TRBD2 TRBV4-1 TGCGCCAGCAGCCCCTCGGGACTAGCCGCTGGGACCCAGTACTTC CASSPSGLAAGTQYF
few TRBJ1-5 - TRBV18 TGTGCCAGCTCACCTGAGGGCGCAAGCCAGCCCCAGCATTTT CASSPEGASQPQHF